This TCR beta chain is drawn from a study of PD-L1 blockade in urothelial cancer (dated by TCRdb to about 2017). The study in broad terms: All patients started therapy in the mid-2010s and received atezolizumab 1,200 mg intravenously every 3 weeks. About 90% of the roughly 29 patients were identified as males with urothelial cancer of bladder origin, and a prior smoking history was reported by 18 of 29 patients. An ECOG performance status of 0 or 1 was recorded for the patients, and 0 to 3 prior chemotherapy regimens had been received by the patients. Blood samples were analyzed 3 weeks after the start of treatment (second dose) and 6 weeks after the start of treatment. Blood samples gave a median of about 150,000 T cells and 80,000 or so unique TCRs, with a median clonality of approximately 0.08. Somatic, immune and clinical correlates of response to PD-L1 blockade with atezolizumab in urothelial cancer were the focus of an exploratory multi-omic analysis. Pretreatment tumor samples and matched peripheral blood, collected serially before and after atezolizumab treatment, underwent TCR sequencing. Progression-free survival longer than 6 months counted as durable clinical benefit, and TCR features were additionally tested against both progression-free and overall survival. In the same patients who had TCR sequencing, pretreatment tumors also underwent whole exome sequencing and RNA sequencing. Durable clinical benefit was achieved by nine patients but not by the remaining 20. Pretreatment blood TCR-seq was available for about 28 patients, at least one posttreatment blood collection was obtained for about 24 patients, and tumor TCR-seq was available for about 24 patients. General study outcomes and caveats: Greater expansion of tumor-associated TCR clones in peripheral blood 3 weeks after the start of treatment was observed in patients with durable benefit (n ≈ 24, p = 0.022). A pretreatment peripheral blood TCR clonality below the median was linked to improved progression-free and overall survival. Because of the small sample size (n ≈ 29) and the many exploratory analyses performed, the results are intended to be regarded as hypothesis-generating.

The sample's time point, from its label and the paper: pretreatment peripheral blood. A total of some 30 patients with locally advanced or metastatic urothelial carcinoma, treated at Memorial Sloan Kettering on a trial protocol, made up the cohort. Peripheral blood mononuclear cells were collected pretreatment and during treatment, at between 1 and 8 total time points per patient. The Qiagen DNeasy Blood extraction kit was used to purify genomic DNA from total PBMCs and tumor samples. Collected pretreatment and during treatment, PBMCs were isolated and stored as previously described. Synthetic TCR analog templates were spiked into each PCR so that absolute template abundance could be estimated from read counts. Using the immunoSEQ assay, TCRbeta CDR3 regions were amplified from genomic DNA with bias-controlled V and J gene primers. Sequencing of rearranged TCRbeta segments was done at approximately 20X coverage. The original methods were these. Clustering was used to correct sequencing errors, and CDR3s were annotated against IMGT so that V, D and J genes could be assigned. Out-of-frame and stop-codon sequences were excluded, and only productive TCRbeta rearrangements were used in downstream analyses. To compute clonality, Shannon entropy was normalized by the log of the number of unique productive sequences and then subtracted from one. Clones differing between time points or between blood and tumor were identified by Fisher's exact test with Benjamini-Hochberg correction at adjusted p below 0.01. Entries here come from immuneACCESS through TCRdb and include only in-frame sequences with V and J called. Some clones fail to appear in such tables; in the studies checked, an unresolved V gene covers under half of the shortfall, and the cause of the remainder is unknown. D and trimming were read from the DNA, whereas the V and J calls and clone size are those reported in that table. The sample table holds about 74,000 clones, of which approximately 87% were seen once. The ten top clones hold 4.5% of the sample.

From the cysteine through the phenylalanine, the CDR3 covers 15 amino acids. Here the CDR3 DNA is all that survives: 45 bases in frame from base 1. V is trimmed back by 4 bases and J by 4 bases, and the junction contains 6 bases that no gene match accounts for. Per the germline V gene, SGDLS is the CDR1 and YYNGEE is the CDR2. Remarks on this clone: Its antigen has not been determined. Within one base of it there is no much larger clone, and no base qualities were kept.

This receptor was obtained from an older man with urothelial cancer. The sample was PBMCs, taken around atezolizumab (anti-PD-L1) treatment. The receptor chain draws on TRBV9 and TRBJ2-1, with TRBD2 identical over 9 junction bases. The CDR3 is CASSPGLAWYNEQFF. DNA sequence: TGTGCCAGCAGCCCCGGACTAGCGTGGTACAATGAGCAGTTCTTC.